The 32 T cell receptor beta chains below were found in one sample sequenced in a study of breast tumors, draining lymph nodes, adjacent tissues. TCRdb reanalysed the multiplex PCR reads using MiXCR and keeps one entry per CDR3 protein. The table includes about 13,000 distinct CDR3 sequences, approximately 62% detected once. The specimen sequenced was tumor-adjacent breast tissue. These receptors all stem from a female donor with breast cancer. Some clones in this sample may be carry-over from other donors' samples.

Remarks on this clonotype: A read error is possible here, since a much larger clone lies one base away. The V gene is TRBV9, the J gene TRBJ2-1, with D possibly being TRBD2 (7 bases). This CDR3 has 14 residues. Germline CDR1 reads SGDLS; CDR2 reads YYNGEE. CDR3 bases: TGTGCCAGCAGCGTAGGAGGGGGGGGGAATGAGCAGTCCTTC. Translation: CASSVGGGGNEQSF.

This chain connects TRBV6-5 to TRBJ2-1, with 12 positions matching TRBD2. The CDR3 extends over 17 amino acids. J gave up 6 bases and V 0 bases, and 6 bases lay outside the gene matches. Per the germline V gene, CDR1 is MNHEY and CDR2 is SVGAGI. CDR3 in amino acids: CASSYSPTSGRGNEQFF. CDR3 coding DNA: TGTGCCAGCAGTTACTCCCCGACTAGCGGGAGAGGCAATGAGCAGTTCTTC.

A single count supports this clonotype. The chain is built from TRBV29-1 and TRBJ2-2; D is possibly TRBD2 (7 bases). Trimming stripped 7 bases from V and 3 bases from J, with 15 bases between. Germline V gives CDR1 SQVTM, CDR2 ANQGSEA. This CDR3 contains 14 residues. CDR3 nucleotides: TGCAGCGGGGAGGGGGGCGATTACACCGGGGAGCTGTTTTTT. Translated: CSGEGGDYTGELFF.

The V gene is TRBV25-1, the J gene TRBJ1-2; D possibly corresponds to TRBD1 (5 bases). The germline V gene has CDR1 MGHDK and CDR2 SYGVNS. V lost 3 bases to trimming and J lost 4 bases, with 15 bases between them. This CDR3 contains 15 residues. The CDR3 spells CASSDESGAAYGYTF. The CDR3, as DNA: TGTGCCAGCAGTGACGAAAGTGGGGCAGCCTATGGCTACACCTTC.

This sequence joins TRBV5-5 and TRBJ2-5; the match to TRBD2 covers 9 bases. The V segment lost 4 bases and the J segment 2 bases; nucleotides outside the gene matches: 9. The germline V gene has CDR1 SGHKS and CDR2 YYEKEE (reference sequence). The CDR3 totals 16 residues. This CDR3 reads CASSIGAGGNQETQYF. For the CDR3, the DNA is TGTGCCAGCAGCATCGGAGCGGGGGGTAATCAAGAGACCCAGTACTTC.

V is TRBV29-1 and J is TRBJ2-1; 9 positions match TRBD2. Germline V gene sequence: CDR1 SQVTM, CDR2 ANQGSEA. The CDR3 runs to 12 residues. After removal of 4 bases from V and 7 bases from J, the junction contained 2 bases not matched to a gene. CDR3 sequence (DNA): TGCAGCGTTGTAGCGGGAGTGAATGAGCAGTTCTTC. This sequence encodes CSVVAGVNEQFF.

Concerning this clonotype itself: At one boundary the junction diverges from the germline segment, which might be a read error. The chain couples TRBV7-8 to TRBJ1-2, with a weak D call TRBD1 (5 bases). Germline V lookup: CDR1 SGHVS, CDR2 FQNEAQ. The CDR3 has 13 amino acids. The CDR3 reads CASTKGGDRGYSF. CDR3 in DNA: TGTGCCAGCACCAAGGGAGGGGATAGGGGCTACTCCTTC.

V is TRBV29-1 and J is TRBJ1-3, with D unresolved. CDR3 length: 11 amino acids. Germline loops: CDR1 SQVTM, CDR2 ANQGSEA. Trimming took off 7 bases at V and 0 bases at J, with 4 bases between the two ends. The DNA of the CDR3 is TGCAGCGGAAGCTCTGGAAACACCATATATTTT. This sequence encodes CSGSSGNTIYF. Together with reference TRBV29-1 and TRBJ1-3, the CDR3 gives the full variable domain: SAVISQKPSRDICQRGTSLTIQCQVDSQVTMMFWYRQQPGQSLTLIATANQGSEATYESGFVIDKFPISRPNLTFSTLTVSNMSPEDSSIYLCSGSSGNTIYFGEGSWLTVV.

The genes are TRBV10-2 and TRBJ1-4; weak D call: TRBD1 (6 bases). V lost 6 bases and J lost 8, with 10 bases in between. Germline lookup yields CDR1 WSHSY and CDR2 SAAADI. CDR3 length: 12 residues. CDR3 protein: CASSATGEKLFF. Here the CDR3 DNA reads TGCGCCAGCAGCGCCACAGGGGAAAAACTGTTTTTT.

The chain links TRBV7-2 to TRBJ2-7, with 7 nucleotides matching TRBD1. This CDR3 is built from 14 residues. Trimming removed 5 bases from V and 6 bases from J; junction bases left unmatched: 10. CDR1 is SGHTA, CDR2 FQGNSA, per germline. The CDR3 region is CASSPEGGRGEQYF. CDR3 nucleotide sequence: TGTGCCAGCAGCCCCGAAGGGGGCCGGGGCGAGCAGTACTTC.

The V and J genes are TRBV29-1 and TRBJ1-5; D might be TRBD1 (5 bases). Germline V gene lookup returns CDR1 SQVTM and CDR2 ANQGSEA. The V gene lost 2 bases and the J gene lost 6 bases, with 11 bases spanning the gap. The CDR3 extends over 13 amino acids. CDR3 loop: CSVEHPRGQPQHF. DNA of the CDR3: TGCAGCGTTGAACACCCAAGGGGTCAGCCCCAGCATTTT.

The chain is built from TRBV9 and TRBJ2-3; the match to TRBD2 covers 7 bases. Per the germline V gene, CDR1 is SGDLS and CDR2 is YYNGEE. Trimming took 2 bases from V and 0 from J; bases not matched to a gene: 3. The CDR3 is 15 amino acids. The CDR3 DNA is TGTGCCAGCAGCGTGCTAGCGGATAGCACAGATACGCAGTATTTT. Translating it yields CASSVLADSTDTQYF.

Ten or more counts support this clonotype. This may come from a read error, since a much larger clone is one base off. The gene calls are TRBV6-1 and TRBJ2-7, with 7 bases aligning to TRBD2. The CDR3 length is 13 residues. The germline V gene encodes CDR1 MNHNS and CDR2 SASEGT. J lost 3 bases, V lost 5 bases, and 4 bases had no gene match. This CDR3 reads CASSNAGDYEQYF. CDR3 sequence (DNA): TGTGCCAGCAGTAATGCGGGGGACTACGAGCAGTACTTC.

The chain is built from TRBV12-3 or TRBV12-4 and TRBJ1-2; the D gene is possibly TRBD1 (5 bases). This CDR3 region has 13 residues. Between the trimmed V and J ends, which lost 4 bases and 5 bases, there was a span of 11 bases. CDR3 DNA sequence: TGTGCCAGCAGTTGGGACGGACCTTATGGCTACACCTTC. Amino acids: CASSWDGPYGYTF.

The chain recombines TRBV7-6 with TRBJ2-7, with 7 bases fitting TRBD1. The ends lost 3 bases at V and 2 bases at J; junction bases unmatched: 4. Germline CDR1 is SGHVS and CDR2 is FNYEAQ. CDR3 size: 14 residues. The CDR3 reads CASSFGQETYEQYF. The CDR3 DNA reads TGTGCCAGCAGCTTTGGACAGGAAACCTACGAGCAGTACTTC. The full variable domain, completed using reference TRBV7-6 and TRBJ2-7, is GAGVSQSPRYKVTKRGQDVALRCDPISGHVSLYWYRQALGQGPEFLTYFNYEAQQDKSGLPNDRFSAERPEGSISTLTIQRTEQRDSAMYRCASSFGQETYEQYFGPGTRLTVT.

The chain joins TRBV20-1 to TRBJ1-6; D possibly corresponds to TRBD1 (6 bases). Trimming shortened V by 3 bases and J by 7 bases, and 10 bases separated the two germline ends. The CDR3 spans 13 residues. Per the germline V gene, CDR1 is DFQATT and CDR2 is SNEGSKA (reference sequence). The CDR3 nucleotides read TGCAGTGCTAGGAGGACAGTGAATTCACCCCTCCACTTT. Protein sequence: CSARRTVNSPLHF.

The rearrangement links TRBV29-1 to TRBJ1-3; D gene uncertain. Deletions cut 2 bases from V and 0 bases from J, with 5 bases between. Germline V gives CDR1 SQVTM, CDR2 ANQGSEA. The length of the CDR3 is 13 residues. Here the CDR3 reads CSVEKSSGNTIYF. CDR3 coding DNA: TGCAGCGTTGAAAAGAGCTCTGGAAACACCATATATTTT.

This clonotype is large (0.1 to 1%). CDR3 sequence reads: CASKSSTSGGGTYNEQFF. CDR3 coding DNA: TGCGCCAGCAAGTCATCTACCAGCGGCGGGGGTACTTACAATGAGCAGTTCTTC. The chain recombines TRBV5-1 with TRBJ2-1, with 7 bases fitting TRBD2. This CDR3 has 18 residues. In germline, CDR1 is SGHRS, CDR2 YFSETQ. V was clipped by 6 bases and J by 4 bases; unmatched bases: 19.

The chain recombines TRBV20-1 with TRBJ2-3, with unresolved D. V dropped 5 bases and J dropped 3 bases, with 12 bases sitting between them. The CDR3 spans 13 residues. Germline V gene lookup returns CDR1 DFQATT and CDR2 SNEGSKA (reference sequence). This CDR3 reads CSAGLKGTDTQYF. CDR3 coding DNA: TGCAGTGCTGGCCTCAAAGGGACAGATACGCAGTATTTT.

This clonotype showed up just a few times. V and J are TRBV27 and TRBJ1-1; perhaps TRBD1 as D (5 bases). Trimming cost V 3 bases and J 1 base, with 9 bases left between them. This CDR3 is 14 amino acids long. Germline V CDR1 and CDR2: MNHEY, SMNVEV (reference sequence). The CDR3 sequence is CASSFSGTNTEAFF. The CDR3 bases are TGTGCCAGCAGTTTCTCCGGGACGAACACTGAAGCTTTCTTT.

The chain has TRBV6-1 and TRBJ2-7, with D tentatively TRBD1 or TRBD2 (5 bases each). Germline CDR1 is MNHNS and CDR2 is SASEGT. The CDR3 extends over 12 amino acids. Trimming removed 1 base from V and 6 bases from J, with 7 bases in between. CDR3: CASSEGGIEQYF. The DNA for the CDR3 is TGTGCCAGCAGTGAAGGGGGGATCGAGCAGTACTTC.

By sample share, this clonotype is medium-sized. The rearrangement uses TRBV4-3 and TRBJ2-1, with D perhaps matching TRBD1 (6 bases). This CDR3 spans 15 amino acids. V lost 7 bases and J 9 bases, leaving 22 bases between the germline ends. Germline V gives CDR1 LGHNA, CDR2 YSLEER. CDR3: CASTRNSDRISEQFF. Here the CDR3 DNA reads TGCGCCAGCACCCGTAACTCGGACAGAATCTCTGAGCAGTTCTTC.

The DNA of the CDR3 is TGTGCCAGTAACAACAGGGGGGTAGGTAGTCAGCCCCAGCATTTT. This encodes CASNNRGVGSQPQHF. The rearrangement joins TRBV19 to TRBJ1-5; 8 positions match TRBD1. The J segment lost 6 bases and the V segment lost 7 bases, leaving 11 bases of the junction unmatched. Germline V lookup: CDR1 LNHDA, CDR2 SQIVND (reference sequence). The CDR3 has 15 amino acids.

The chain couples TRBV20-1 to TRBJ2-3, with TRBD2 as a possible D gene (5 bases). Germline V lookup: CDR1 DFQATT, CDR2 SNEGSKA (reference sequence). The CDR3 totals 14 residues. The germline V and J ends were trimmed by 1 base and 2 bases, with 10 bases remaining between them. DNA of the CDR3: TGCAGTGCTAGAGTCGGACTCTCCACAGATACGCAGTATTTT. It specifies CSARVGLSTDTQYF.

The sample holds one count of this clonotype. The chain carries TRBV10-3 and TRBJ2-3, with D possibly TRBD1 on 5 matching bases. Trimming left V 8 bases short and J 4 bases short, with 22 bases between. Germline V gives CDR1 ENHRY, CDR2 SYGVKD. CDR3 size: 16 residues. CDR3 amino acids: CAIGIRGNKGADTQYF. CDR3 nucleotides: TGTGCCATCGGGATAAGGGGAAACAAAGGGGCAGATACGCAGTATTTT.

The V call is TRBV20-1, the J call TRBJ1-2; no clear D gene. The CDR3 totals 12 residues. Germline V CDR1 and CDR2: DFQATT, SNEGSKA (reference sequence). Trimming shortened V by 3 bases and J by 2 bases, and 7 bases separated the two germline ends. In DNA, the CDR3 is TGCAGTGCTAGGTTATCCAACTATGGCTACACCTTC. Amino acid sequence: CSARLSNYGYTF.

Within the sample, this clonotype is medium-sized (0.01 to 0.1%). This chain links TRBV5-1 with TRBJ1-5, with TRBD1 identical over 11 bases. Germline lookup yields CDR1 SGHRS and CDR2 YFSETQ. The length of the CDR3 is 16 residues. V lost 4 bases to trimming and J lost 6 bases; unmatched junction nucleotides: 9. CDR3 amino acids: CASSAGSGTGGQPQHF. The CDR3 region has the DNA TGCGCCAGCAGCGCCGGGTCCGGGACAGGGGGTCAGCCCCAGCATTTT.

This clonotype was seen many times. The rearrangement uses TRBV24-1 and TRBJ1-1; maybe TRBD1 (6 bases). The germline CDR1 and CDR2 sequences are KGHDR and SFDVKD. The V end was cut by 5 bases, the J end by 4 bases, with 10 bases between. The CDR3 loop spans 13 amino acids. CDR3 DNA: TGTGCCACCAGTGGCGGGGGCGGCACTGAAGCTTTCTTT. Its translation: CATSGGGGTEAFF.

This clonotype was counted a few times. This chain uses TRBV2 with TRBJ1-2; 8 bases fit TRBD1. CDR1 is SNHLY and CDR2 is FYNNEI in the germline V gene. V was clipped by 1 base and J by 2 bases; unmatched bases: 0. The CDR3 has 14 amino acids. The CDR3 DNA follows: TGTGCCAGCAGTGAAGGGACAGGGAACTATGGCTACACCTTC. Amino acid sequence: CASSEGTGNYGYTF.

This clonotype was detected only a few times. At one boundary the junction diverges from the germline segment, which might be a read error. The V call is TRBV6-5, the J call TRBJ2-1; 12 positions match TRBD2. This CDR3 is built from 17 residues. Germline CDR1 reads MNHEY; CDR2 reads SVGAGI. CDR3 DNA sequence: TGTGCCAGCAGTCACTCCCCGACTAGCGGGAGAGACAATGAGCAGTTCTTC. This translates into CASSHSPTSGRDNEQFF.

This clonotype was recorded many times. V usage is TRBV28 and J usage is TRBJ2-2; D not resolved. Germline CDR1 and CDR2: MDHEN and SYDVKM. V lost 2 bases and J lost 4, with 17 bases in between. The CDR3 runs 17 residues. The CDR3: CASSLGIEYTSTGELFF. The CDR3, as DNA: TGTGCCAGCAGTTTAGGGATTGAGTACACTTCCACCGGGGAGCTGTTTTTT.

This clonotype was observed a handful of times. This sequence joins TRBV30 and TRBJ1-1, with D possibly matching TRBD1 (5 bases). Deletions cut 2 bases from V and 2 bases from J, with 9 bases between. Germline V gene data show CDR1 as GTSNPN and CDR2 as SVGIG (reference sequence). This CDR3 has 13 residues. The CDR3 is CAWSRGDNTEAFF. The CDR3 nucleotides read TGTGCCTGGAGTAGAGGGGATAACACTGAAGCTTTCTTT.